Presented here are 18 T cell receptor beta chains from one specimen sequenced in a study of blood T cell repertoires in COVID-19 (TCRdb year 2020). Receptor amplification or capture employed the immunoSEQ multiplex PCR assay. TCRdb stores this immuneACCESS table with in-frame sequences only. Part of the clones is absent; in the studies checked, under half of the shortfall reflects unresolved V genes, and no reason is known for the rest. The sample table contains roughly 250,000 clones; only one count was recorded for 86% of them. Jointly, the top ten make up approximately 12% of the sample. Sequences were obtained from peripheral blood. All receptors come from a woman in her 30s with COVID-19, enrolled during active disease.

The gene calls are TRBV6-6 and TRBJ1-2; D may be TRBD1 (6 bases). V was trimmed by 5 bases and J by 6 bases, leaving 10 bases between them. The CDR3 has 12 residues. Per germline, CDR1 MNHNY and CDR2 SVGAGI (reference sequence). The CDR3 reads CASSTYRDGYTF. CDR3 coding DNA: TGTGCCAGCAGTACCTACAGGGATGGCTACACCTTC.

The chain uses TRBV30 and TRBJ1-1, with 7 positions matching TRBD1. V shed 3 bases and J 1 base; nucleotides not matched to a gene: 5. The germline gives CDR1 GTSNPN, CDR2 SVGIG (reference sequence). This CDR3 spans 14 amino acids. DNA for the CDR3: TGTGCCTGGAGGGCGGACAGGCAGAACACTGAAGCTTTCTTT. Protein: CAWRADRQNTEAFF.

The V and J genes are TRBV3-1 (or the pseudogene TRBV3-2) and TRBJ2-3; weak D call: TRBD2 (5 bases). V was trimmed by 3 bases and J by 6 bases, leaving 22 bases between them. This CDR3 spans 17 amino acids. Germline lookup yields CDR1 LGHDT and CDR2 YNNKEL (reference sequence). CDR3 sequence (DNA): TGTGCCAGCAGCCAGAAACATCTAGCTGCGGTCGGGGATACGCAGTATTTT. Translation: CASSQKHLAAVGDTQYF.

The J gene is TRBJ1-1, the V gene TRBV29-1, with D possibly being TRBD1 (5 bases). The CDR3 totals 10 residues. V was clipped by 4 bases and J by 10 bases, with 10 bases between them. The germline V gene encodes CDR1 SQVTM and CDR2 ANQGSEA. The CDR3 DNA sequence: TGCAGCGTTGGCCAGGGTTCAGCTTTCTTT. Protein sequence: CSVGQGSAFF.

This clone was detected a few times. The V and J genes are TRBV3-1 (or the pseudogene TRBV3-2) and TRBJ2-2; TRBD2 matches 12 bases. The CDR3 spans 14 residues. The ends lost 1 base at V and 14 bases at J; junction bases unmatched: 5. CDR1 is LGHDT and CDR2 is YNNKEL in the germline V gene (reference sequence). The chain's CDR3 is CASSQVGLAGLLFF. CDR3 sequence (DNA): TGTGCCAGCAGCCAAGTGGGACTAGCGGGCTTACTGTTTTTT.

The chain has TRBV28 and TRBJ2-3; 7 bases line up with TRBD2. The CDR3 sequence is 17 residues long. The trim removed 2 bases at V and 6 bases at J, leaving 14 bases unmatched. In germline, CDR1 is MDHEN, CDR2 SYDVKM. This CDR3 reads CASSLNGGRGLADTQYF. As DNA, the CDR3 is TGTGCCAGCAGTTTAAATGGCGGGAGAGGGTTAGCGGATACGCAGTATTTT. The full variable domain, in which reference TRBV28 and TRBJ2-3 provide the parts outside the CDR3, is DVKVTQSSRYLVKRTGEKVFLECVQDMDHENMFWYRQDPGLGLRLIYFSYDVKMKEKGDIPEGYSVSREKKERFSLILESASTNQTSMYLCASSLNGGRGLADTQYFGPGTRLTVL.

This chain uses TRBV3-1 (or the pseudogene TRBV3-2) with TRBJ2-1; the D gene is possibly TRBD1 (5 bases). V lost 0 bases and J lost 9, with 9 bases in between. Germline values: CDR1 LGHDT, CDR2 YNNKEL (reference sequence). The CDR3 length is 13 residues. The CDR3: CASSQDNQGEQFF. The CDR3 DNA reads as TGTGCCAGCAGCCAAGATAATCAGGGTGAGCAGTTCTTC.

Only a few counts were recorded for this clone. V is TRBV10-2 and J is TRBJ1-2; 8 bases align to TRBD1. V shed 7 bases, J shed 3 bases, and the junction held 7 bases outside the gene matches. The CDR3 runs 14 residues. Germline V lookup: CDR1 WSHSY, CDR2 SAAADI. The CDR3 DNA follows: TGCGCCAGCATCGGGCAGGGGGCGGACTATGGCTACACCTTC. This encodes CASIGQGADYGYTF.

J is TRBJ2-7 and V is TRBV10-3; D is possibly TRBD2 (5 bases). Germline V gene data show CDR1 as ENHRY and CDR2 as SYGVKD. Trimming took off 2 bases at V and 4 bases at J, with 15 bases between the two ends. This CDR3 comprises 15 residues. The CDR3 sequence: CAISESGGPPYEQYF. The CDR3 DNA follows: TGTGCCATCAGTGAGAGCGGCGGACCCCCTTACGAGCAGTACTTC.

The chain has TRBV11-2 and TRBJ1-2, with D possibly TRBD1 on 6 matching bases. CDR1 is SGHAT and CDR2 is FQNNGV in the germline V gene. The CDR3 has 14 amino acids. V gave up 5 bases and J gave up 6 bases, with 16 bases separating them. CDR3 protein: CASSTQDSRNGYTF. As DNA, the CDR3 is TGTGCCAGCAGCACCCAGGACAGTCGAAATGGCTACACCTTC.

The CDR3 region has the DNA TGTGCCAGCAGTTACTCCGGGACAGGTTTCGATACGCAGTATTTT. This sequence encodes CASSYSGTGFDTQYF. The rearrangement uses TRBV6-5 and TRBJ2-3, with 8 bases aligning to TRBD1. This CDR3 has 15 amino acids. V lost 0 bases and J lost 6; bases outside the gene matches: 5. Germline CDR1 and CDR2: MNHEY and SVGAGI.

The gene calls are TRBV6-1 and TRBJ1-2; 9 bases align to TRBD1. The V and J ends lost 2 bases and 5 bases, in that order; junction bases with no gene match: 9. CDR3 length equals 16 residues. Germline V gives CDR1 MNHNS, CDR2 SASEGT. CDR3: CASSEMVGQGRYGYTF. The CDR3 DNA reads as TGTGCCAGCAGTGAAATGGTGGGACAGGGCCGGTATGGCTACACCTTC.

This clone was counted once. J is TRBJ2-1 and V is TRBV6-5; 7 positions agree with TRBD2. Germline V CDR1 and CDR2: MNHEY, SVGAGI. The J segment lost 4 bases and the V segment lost 5 bases, leaving 8 bases of the junction unmatched. The CDR3 has 15 amino acids. DNA of the CDR3: TGTGCCAGCAGTCCCCGGGTTAGCGGGTACAATGAGCAGTTCTTC. The encoded protein is CASSPRVSGYNEQFF.

The V and J genes are TRBV4-2 and TRBJ2-7; unclear D gene. The CDR3 is made up of 14 amino acids. Germline CDR1 LGHNA, CDR2 YNFKEQ. Trimming shortened V by 0 bases and J by 4 bases, and 10 bases separated the two germline ends. The CDR3 bases are TGTGCCAGCAGCCAAGATGTGAACTCTTACGAGCAGTACTTC. Translation: CASSQDVNSYEQYF.

V usage is TRBV5-5 and J usage is TRBJ1-2; possibly TRBD1 for D (6 bases). V was shortened by 3 bases and J by 7 bases, with 25 bases between the two germline ends. The CDR3 contains 17 residues. Looked up from germline, CDR1 is SGHKS and CDR2 is YYEKEE (reference sequence). The CDR3 region has the DNA TGTGCCAGCAGCTCCCTCGTGACAGGATTCTCCCGGCTTGGCTACACCTTC. It translates to CASSSLVTGFSRLGYTF.

The genes are TRBV19 and TRBJ1-5; D may be TRBD1 (6 bases). With 5 bases removed from V and 3 bases from J, the gap between germline ends came to 11 bases. CDR1 is LNHDA, CDR2 SQIVND, per germline (reference sequence). This CDR3 region has 14 residues. CDR3 protein: CASSQGLVNQPQHF. The DNA for the CDR3 is TGTGCCAGTAGTCAGGGGTTGGTCAATCAGCCCCAGCATTTT.

This rearrangement joins TRBV19 to TRBJ1-2; 10 nucleotides match TRBD1. V lost 7 bases to trimming and J lost 2 bases; unmatched junction nucleotides: 10. The CDR3 extends over 16 amino acids. Germline V CDR1 and CDR2: LNHDA, SQIVND (reference sequence). CDR3 amino acids: CASTLGQGRPNYGYTF. In nucleotides, the CDR3 is TGTGCCAGTACCCTGGGACAGGGGAGACCAAACTATGGCTACACCTTC.

The genes are TRBV19 and TRBJ1-6; D might be TRBD1 (5 bases). Trimming left V 4 bases short and J 8 bases short, with 18 bases between. Per the germline V gene, CDR1 is LNHDA and CDR2 is SQIVND (reference sequence). The CDR3 contains 16 residues. CDR3 bases: TGTGCCAGTAGTAACCCCGGTCTCAGGGATTATTCACCCCTCCACTTT. Its protein product is CASSNPGLRDYSPLHF.